Listed below are T cell receptor beta chains from one sample, sequenced in a study of OX40 agonist ivuxolimab in advanced cancers. Profiling relied on immunoSEQ multiplex PCR, and the TCRdb table lists in-frame clones only, not all of them. The sample comprises 50,000 to 65,000 clones, around 90% of which are singletons, and about 3.5% rests with the top ten. The source material was CD4+ or CD8+ T cells sorted from blood, sampled in a trial of the OX40 agonist ivuxolimab. The source is an adult with an advanced solid tumor such as melanoma, head and neck, liver or kidney cancer. Each CDR3 is given with its conserved first and last residue. A D gene is named only where the DNA matches it firmly. Clone size is stated in some rows and not others, as once, few, many or a class when expanded.

>TRBV7-9|NA|TRBJ2-3|17|TRBD1
TGTGCCAGCAGCTTAACAACAGGGGCGCTTCGCACAGATACGCAGTATTTT
CASSLTTGALRTDTQYF
>TRBV6-6|once|TRBJ2-7|13|TRBD2
TGTGCCAGCACCCCGGGGGGGGCCTACGAGCAGTACTTC
CASTPGGAYEQYF
>TRBV4-2|NA|TRBJ2-2|15|TRBD2
TGTGCCAGCGGAATGGCGGGAGTGAACACCGGGGAGCTGTTTTTT
CASGMAGVNTGELFF
>TRBV4-3|NA|TRBJ2-2|17|TRBD2
TGCGCCAGCAGCCAAGATGGACTAGCGGTTAACACCGGGGAGCTGTTTTTT
CASSQDGLAVNTGELFF
>TRBV27|NA|TRBJ2-7|15|TRBD1
TGTGCCAGCAGTTTCTCCAGGGGGACCACCTACGAGCAGTACTTC
CASSFSRGTTYEQYF
>TRBV7-8|NA|TRBJ1-4|15|TRBD1
TGTGCCAGCAGCTTAGCCGGGACAGCTAATGAAAAACTGTTTTTT
CASSLAGTANEKLFF
>TRBV7-9|NA|TRBJ1-1|15|TRBD1
TGTGCCAGCAGCGCTAGGACAGGGCAAAGCACTGAAGCTTTCTTT
CASSARTGQSTEAFF
>TRBV7-9|NA|TRBJ2-3|15|TRBD1
TGTGCCAGCAGCTTAGGGGACAGGGATGCAGATACGCAGTATTTT
CASSLGDRDADTQYF
>TRBV5-1|few|TRBJ1-1|14|NA
TGCGCCAGCAGCCTGGAGTCAGCTAACACTGAAGCTTTCTTT
CASSLESANTEAFF
>TRBV6-4|NA|TRBJ1-1|13|TRBD1
TGTGCCAGCAGCGAAGGGGGCGGCACTGAAGCTTTCTTT
CASSEGGGTEAFF
>TRBV6-5|NA|TRBJ2-7|13|TRBD1
TGTGCCAGCAGTAAGACAGGGTTGGACGAGCAGTACTTC
CASSKTGLDEQYF
>TRBV11-2|NA|TRBJ2-3|11|NA
TGTGCCAGCAGCTCGTCAGATACGCAGTATTTT
CASSSSDTQYF
>TRBV4-1|NA|TRBJ2-1|19|TRBD2
TGCGCCAGCAGCCAGGGGACTAGCGGAGCAAGTAGCTCCTACAATGAGCAGTTCTTC
CASSQGTSGASSSYNEQFF
>TRBV6-6|few|TRBJ1-4|16|TRBD1
TGTGCCAGCAGTCGGGGGGGACAGGGGTTTGGTGAAAAACTGTTTTTT
CASSRGGQGFGEKLFF
>TRBV25-1|NA|TRBJ2-1|15|TRBD1
TGTGCCAGCAGTGTACCGGGACAGCTACGCAATGAGCAGTTCTTC
CASSVPGQLRNEQFF
>TRBV6-5|NA|TRBJ1-1|13|TRBD1
TGTGCCAGCAGGTTCGACAGGGCAAGTGAAGCTTTCTTT
CASRFDRASEAFF
>TRBV7-4|NA|TRBJ2-7|15|TRBD2
TGTGCCAGCAGCTTCTTTACTAGCGGGAGGGACGAGCAGTACTTC
CASSFFTSGRDEQYF
>TRBV6-5|NA|TRBJ1-2|15|NA
TGTGCCAGCAGTTACCCTTCTACGGCGAGCTATGGCTACACCTTC
CASSYPSTASYGYTF
>TRBV6-5|once|TRBJ1-5|13|TRBD1
TGTGCCAGCAGGGACAGGGAAAATCAGCCCCAGCATTTT
CASRDRENQPQHF
>TRBV19|NA|TRBJ1-3|16|NA
TGTGCCAGTAGTATAGGAGCCGCGGGGTCTGGAAACACCATATATTTT
CASSIGAAGSGNTIYF
>TRBV5-1|few|TRBJ1-1|13|NA
TGCGCCAGCAGCTTTCAGGGAGACACTGAAGCTTTCTTT
CASSFQGDTEAFF
>TRBV5-4|NA|TRBJ2-5|13|NA
TGTGCCAGCAGCCCGGGGAACCAAGAGACCCAGTACTTC
CASSPGNQETQYF
>TRBV27|NA|TRBJ2-3|17|NA
TGTGCCAGCAGTTTATCGGGGACAACCTTTAGCACAGATACGCAGTATTTT
CASSLSGTTFSTDTQYF
>TRBV28|NA|TRBJ1-4|14|TRBD1
TGTGCCAGCAGTCTCACAGGGGCGAATGAAAAACTGTTTTTT
CASSLTGANEKLFF
>TRBV5-1|NA|TRBJ2-3|16|NA
TGCGCCAGCAGCTTGGCGTCCCGGACATTAACAGATACGCAGTATTTT
CASSLASRTLTDTQYF
>TRBV18|NA|TRBJ1-1|16|TRBD1
TGTGCCAGCTCACCATCACAGGGGCCAATGAACACTGAAGCTTTCTTT
CASSPSQGPMNTEAFF
>TRBV7-8|NA|TRBJ2-5|14|NA
TGTGCCAGCAGCCTTGGGAAGGCCCAAGAGATCCAGTACTTC
CASSLGKAQEIQYF